The 3 T cell receptor beta chains below all came from one sample that was sequenced in a study of T cell changes during pregnancy in multiple sclerosis. Assay: immunoSEQ multiplex PCR; the TCRdb copy retains only in-frame clones and omits some. Counted here are roughly 53,000 clones, approximately 92% occurring once; the ten biggest clones make up about 0.7%. The sequences come from CD4+ T cells from peripheral blood mononuclear cells, collected in the third trimester of pregnancy. The receptors derive from a female donor with multiple sclerosis, enrolled in a pregnancy study.

The chain uses TRBV29-1 and TRBJ2-7; D possibly corresponds to TRBD1 (6 bases). This CDR3 has 13 residues. Germline assignment: CDR1 SQVTM and CDR2 ANQGSEA. V was shortened by 6 bases and J by 6 bases, with 18 bases between the two germline ends. The CDR3 DNA reads TGCAGCGTGACGTATTTATGGGGGCTCGAGCAGTACTTC. Its protein product is CSVTYLWGLEQYF.

The chain couples TRBV5-1 to TRBJ2-1; 7 bases fit TRBD2. Losses at the gene ends were 3 bases for V and 4 bases for J; bases not matched to a gene: 7. Germline V gives CDR1 SGHRS, CDR2 YFSETQ. This CDR3 has 15 residues. The CDR3 DNA reads as TGCGCCAGCAGCTCCGCGACTAGCTCTTACAATGAGCAGTTCTTC. It codes for CASSSATSSYNEQFF.

The CDR3 reads CASSYGGLEVGEQFF. The CDR3 nucleotides read TGTGCCAGCAGTTATGGAGGACTAGAAGTTGGTGAGCAGTTCTTC. This chain joins TRBV6-5 and TRBJ2-1; TRBD2 matches 7 bases. The CDR3 runs to 15 residues. With 3 bases clipped from V and 9 bases from J, the junction kept 11 bases outside the gene matches. Per germline, CDR1 MNHEY and CDR2 SVGAGI.